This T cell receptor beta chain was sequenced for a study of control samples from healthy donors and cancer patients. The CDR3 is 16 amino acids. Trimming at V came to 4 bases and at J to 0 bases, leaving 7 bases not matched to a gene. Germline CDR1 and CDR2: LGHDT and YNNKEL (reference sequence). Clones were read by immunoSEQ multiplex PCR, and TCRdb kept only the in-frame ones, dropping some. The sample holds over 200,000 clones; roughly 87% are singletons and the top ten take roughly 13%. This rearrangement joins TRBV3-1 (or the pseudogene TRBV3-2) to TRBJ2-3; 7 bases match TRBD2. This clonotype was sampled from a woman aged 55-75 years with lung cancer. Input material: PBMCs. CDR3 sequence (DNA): TGTGCCAGCAGCCTCTGGCAGCGGGGAAGCACAGATACGCAGTATTTT. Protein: CASSLWQRGSTDTQYF.